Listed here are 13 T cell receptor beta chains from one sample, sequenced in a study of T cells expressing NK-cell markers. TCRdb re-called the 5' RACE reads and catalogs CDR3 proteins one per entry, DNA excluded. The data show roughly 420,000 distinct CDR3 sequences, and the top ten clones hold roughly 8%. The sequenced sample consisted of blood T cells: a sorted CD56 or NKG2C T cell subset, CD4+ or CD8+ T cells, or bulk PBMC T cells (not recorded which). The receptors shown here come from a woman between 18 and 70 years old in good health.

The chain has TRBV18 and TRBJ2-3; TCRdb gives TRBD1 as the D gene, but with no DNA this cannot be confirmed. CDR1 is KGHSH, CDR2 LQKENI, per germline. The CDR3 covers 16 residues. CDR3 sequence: CASSPVQVGTADTQYF.

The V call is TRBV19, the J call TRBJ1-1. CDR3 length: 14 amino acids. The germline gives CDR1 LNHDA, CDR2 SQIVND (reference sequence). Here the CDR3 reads CASSRLFMNTEAFF. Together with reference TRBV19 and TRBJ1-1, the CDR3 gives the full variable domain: DGGITQSPKYLFRKEGQNVTLSCEQNLNHDAMYWYRQDPGQGLRLIYYSQIVNDFQKGDIAEGYSVSREKKESFPLTVTSAQKNPTAFYLCASSRLFMNTEAFFGQGTRLTVV.

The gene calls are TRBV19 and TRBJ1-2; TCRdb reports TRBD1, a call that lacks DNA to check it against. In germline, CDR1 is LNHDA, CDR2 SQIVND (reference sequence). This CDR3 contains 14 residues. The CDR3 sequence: CATRTVLPPYGYTF.

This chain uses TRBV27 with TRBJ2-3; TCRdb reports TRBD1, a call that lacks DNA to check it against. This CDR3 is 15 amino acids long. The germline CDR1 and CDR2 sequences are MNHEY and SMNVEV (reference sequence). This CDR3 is CASSLWGPRTDTQYF.

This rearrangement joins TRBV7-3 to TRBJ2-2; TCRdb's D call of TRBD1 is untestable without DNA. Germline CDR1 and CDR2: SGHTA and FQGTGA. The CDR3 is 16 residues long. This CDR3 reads CASSLMAGVNTGELFF.

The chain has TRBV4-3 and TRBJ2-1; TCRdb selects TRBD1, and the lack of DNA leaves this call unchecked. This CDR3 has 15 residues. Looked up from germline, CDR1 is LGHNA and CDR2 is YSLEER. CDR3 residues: CASSQDRVPYNEQFF.

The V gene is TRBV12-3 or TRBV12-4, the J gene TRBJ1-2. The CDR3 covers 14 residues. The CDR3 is CASSLAPGNRGYTF.

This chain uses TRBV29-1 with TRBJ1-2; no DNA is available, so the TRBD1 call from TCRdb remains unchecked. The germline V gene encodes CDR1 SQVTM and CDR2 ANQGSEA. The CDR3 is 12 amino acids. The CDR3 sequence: CSVEGQGQGYTF.

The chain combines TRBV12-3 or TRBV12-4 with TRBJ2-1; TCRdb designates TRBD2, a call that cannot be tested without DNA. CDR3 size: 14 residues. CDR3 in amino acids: CASSREGTSYEQFF.

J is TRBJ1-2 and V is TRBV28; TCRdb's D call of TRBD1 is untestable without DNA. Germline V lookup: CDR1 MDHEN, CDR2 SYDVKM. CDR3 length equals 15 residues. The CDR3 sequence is CASSSPQGRRGGYTF.

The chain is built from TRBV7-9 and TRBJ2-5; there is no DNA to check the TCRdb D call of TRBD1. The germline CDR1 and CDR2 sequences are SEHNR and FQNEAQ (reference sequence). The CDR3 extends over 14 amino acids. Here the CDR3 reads CASSLGTPQETQYF.

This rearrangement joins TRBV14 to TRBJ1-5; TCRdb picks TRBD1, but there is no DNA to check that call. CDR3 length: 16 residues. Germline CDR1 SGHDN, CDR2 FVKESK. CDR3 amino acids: CASSLAPSREVVPQHF. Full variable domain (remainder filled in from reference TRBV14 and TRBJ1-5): EAGVTQFPSHSVIEKGQTVTLRCDPISGHDNLYWYRRVMGKEIKFLLHFVKESKQDESGMPNNRFLAERTGGTYSTLKVQPAELEDSGVYFCASSLAPSREVVPQHFGDGTRLSIL.

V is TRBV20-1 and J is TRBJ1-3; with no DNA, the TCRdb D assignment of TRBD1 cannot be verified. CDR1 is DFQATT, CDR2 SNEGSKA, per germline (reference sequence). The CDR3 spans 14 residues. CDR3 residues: CSAPDRRFGNTIYF.